The 24 T cell receptor beta chains below come from one sample, sequenced in a study of molecular identifiers for immune sequencing clone quantification (dated by TCRdb to 2016 to 2019). The method behind the library was PCR. Data came from an Illumina HiSeq 4000. In TCRdb, the public reads were trimmed at Q25 with fastp and aligned with MiXCR, with productive beta chains retained. Each record represents a unique CDR3 protein, reported with the most common genes and DNA among its rows. The sample table records 600,000 to 650,000 distinct CDR3 sequences; just under 20% of these occur just once. The leading ten clones occupy under 0.95% of the sample. The sequencing input was naive CD8+ T cells from blood, with Jurkat cell RNA spiked in. The intended sense of this specimen's cell subset or site label: FACS-sorted CD8+CD4-CCR7+CD45RA+ naive T cells. The origin of the receptors is a human donor in good health. Some libraries in this study had Jurkat cell RNA spiked in.

This rearrangement joins TRBV10-3 to TRBJ1-2; no clear D. Trimming stripped 2 bases from V and 1 base from J, with 14 bases between. CDR1 is ENHRY and CDR2 is SYGVKD in the germline V gene. This CDR3 contains 16 residues. CDR3 in DNA: TGTGCCATCAGTGAGCCCCGAAGCGGCAGTAACTATGGCTACACCTTC. As protein: CAISEPRSGSNYGYTF.

Only one count was recorded for this clonotype. A read error may be the cause here, since a much bigger clone is one base away. The chain employs TRBV9 and TRBJ1-1, with a tentative D call TRBD1 (5 bases). This CDR3 is built from 16 residues. Germline CDR1 reads SGDLS; CDR2 reads YYNGEE. CDR3 bases: TGTGCCAGCAGCCCCAGCTGGGGGTTGACGAACGCTGAAGCTTTCTTT. It codes for CASSPSWGLTNAEAFF.

In its sample, this clonotype was seen a few times. The junction does not match germline at one end; this may be a read error. The rearrangement links TRBV27 to TRBJ2-3; D is uncertain. Germline CDR1 MNHEY, CDR2 SMNVEV (reference sequence). The CDR3 contains 16 residues. The CDR3 sequence is CASSLVAVLSTDTRYF. The CDR3 region has the DNA TGTGCCAGCAGTTTAGTTGCGGTCCTAAGCACAGATACGCGGTATTTT.

Worth noting for this clonotype: This may be a read error, as it is one base from a much larger clone. The chain is built from TRBV13 and TRBJ1-5; D remains ambiguous. CDR3 length: 14 amino acids. Germline V gene data show CDR1 as PRHDT and CDR2 as FYEKMQ (reference sequence). This CDR3 is CASSLGHGNRPQHF. CDR3 nucleotide sequence: TGTGCCAGCAGCTTAGGACATGGCAATCGGCCCCAGCATTTT.

This clonotype was found many times. This chain uses TRBV10-3 with TRBJ1-1, with D possibly TRBD1 on 5 matching bases. Trimming took off 2 bases at V and 0 bases at J, with 13 bases between the two ends. CDR3 size: 16 residues. Per germline, CDR1 ENHRY and CDR2 SYGVKD. The DNA for the CDR3 is TGTGCCATCAGTGAGCCACCGGGGGAACTGAACACTGAAGCTTTCTTT. Residues: CAISEPPGELNTEAFF.

This clonotype was detected many times. The chain couples TRBV2 to TRBJ2-3; D uncertain. There are 14 residues in the CDR3. V was pared by 3 bases and J by 0 bases, with 7 bases between. Germline V CDR1 and CDR2: SNHLY, FYNNEI. CDR3 loop: CASSDRASTDTQYF. The CDR3 DNA sequence: TGTGCCAGCAGTGATCGGGCCAGCACAGATACGCAGTATTTT.

Note on this clonotype: One base away lies a much larger clone, so this may be a sequencing read error. The J gene is TRBJ2-3, the V gene TRBV6-2 or TRBV6-3; 7 bases align to TRBD2. This CDR3 comprises 15 residues. The germline V gene has CDR1 MNHEY and CDR2 SVGEGT. CDR3 amino acids: CAGSYKAGAADTQYF. The CDR3, as DNA: TGTGCCGGCAGTTATAAGGCGGGAGCGGCAGATACGCAGTATTTT.

Concerning this clonotype itself: The junction departs from the called germline gene at one end, perhaps through a read error. The chain uses TRBV12-3 or TRBV12-4 and TRBJ1-1; D unresolved. CDR3 length: 12 residues. The CDR3 loop reads CASQWTHTEAIF. The CDR3 nucleotides read TGTGCCAGCCAATGGACTCACACTGAAGCTATCTTT.

Concerning this clonotype itself: Possible read error: a much larger clone is one base away. The chain links TRBV7-9 to TRBJ1-1; D gene uncertain. The CDR3 sequence is 11 residues long. V was pared by 7 bases and J by 7 bases, with 10 bases between. Germline assignment: CDR1 SEHNR and CDR2 FQNEAQ (reference sequence). DNA of the CDR3: TGTGCCAGCACCGGGATAGGTGAAGCTTTCTTT. Protein product: CASTGIGEAFF.

The table lists this clonotype with a few counts. Germline and junction disagree at one end, which may indicate a read error. J is TRBJ2-7 and V is TRBV7-2, with 7 bases that match TRBD1. The CDR3 has 14 amino acids. Germline CDR1 and CDR2: SGHTA and FQGNSA. CDR3 in amino acids: CASSLGDRNYGQYF. The CDR3 DNA reads TGTGCCAGCAGCTTAGGGGACAGAAACTACGGGCAGTACTTC.

Details on this clonotype: A much larger clone is a single base away; this may be a read error. This chain uses TRBV4-1 with TRBJ1-2, with D perhaps matching TRBD1 (5 bases). The germline V gene encodes CDR1 MGHRA and CDR2 YSYEKL. This CDR3 has 13 amino acids. CDR3 region: CDSSQGTPHGYTF. CDR3 DNA sequence: TGCGACAGCAGCCAGGGCACACCCCATGGCTACACCTTC.

This clonotype came up many times. The chain joins TRBV24-1 to TRBJ2-3; no reliable D call. V was trimmed by 7 bases and J by 4 bases, leaving 14 bases between them. CDR1 is KGHDR and CDR2 is SFDVKD in the germline V gene. The CDR3 has 14 amino acids. CDR3 amino acids: CATRPAYGPDTQYF. For the CDR3, the DNA is TGTGCCACCAGACCAGCCTATGGCCCAGATACGCAGTATTTT.

At least ten counts were recorded for this clonotype. The genes are TRBV7-2 and TRBJ1-5, with D perhaps matching TRBD1 (5 bases). Germline V gene lookup returns CDR1 SGHTA and CDR2 FQGNSA. Trimming pared 5 bases from V and 1 base from J, leaving 12 bases between. This CDR3 contains 15 residues. CDR3 sequence reads: CASSEVGVSNQPQHF. The CDR3 region has the DNA TGTGCCAGCAGCGAGGTGGGGGTGAGCAATCAGCCCCAGCATTTT.

V gene TRBV13 combines with J gene TRBJ1-2; D not certain. The CDR3 sequence is 15 residues long. Per germline, CDR1 PRHDT and CDR2 FYEKMQ (reference sequence). V lost 2 bases to trimming and J lost 0 bases, with 10 bases between them. CDR3 region: CASSLKGGTNYGYTF. CDR3 nucleotide sequence: TGTGCCAGCAGCTTAAAGGGCGGCACTAACTATGGCTACACCTTC. The whole variable domain, filled in from reference TRBV13 and TRBJ1-2, reads AAGVIQSPRHLIKEKRETATLKCYPIPRHDTVYWYQQGPGQDPQFLISFYEKMQSDKGSIPDRFSAQQFSDYHSELNMSSLELGDSALYFCASSLKGGTNYGYTFGSGTRLTVV.

At least ten counts were recorded for this clonotype. CDR3 sequence: CASSEDSYNTEAFF. CDR3 nucleotides: TGTGCCAGCAGTGAGGACAGCTACAACACTGAAGCTTTCTTT. This sequence joins TRBV2 and TRBJ1-1, with D perhaps matching TRBD1 (6 bases). This CDR3 comprises 14 residues. The V gene lost 3 bases and the J gene lost 2 bases, with 10 bases spanning the gap. Germline CDR1 reads SNHLY; CDR2 reads FYNNEI.

This clonotype was picked up many times. The rearrangement uses TRBV5-1 and TRBJ1-2; 8 bases fit TRBD1. The CDR3 sequence is 17 residues long. CDR1 and CDR2 from the germline V gene are SGHRS and YFSETQ. J was trimmed by 4 bases and V by 3 bases; bases with no gene match: 14. CDR3 DNA sequence: TGCGCCAGCAGCTCCCTTCCTTCAGGGGGCGAGGGCTATGGCTACACCTTC. It codes for CASSSLPSGGEGYGYTF.

In its sample, this clonotype was seen many times. CDR3 sequence (DNA): TGTGCCAGCAGCTTAGCCTTCCCGAGCGGGGGGGCCTATGGTAGCACAGATACGCAGTATTTT. This codes for CASSLAFPSGGAYGSTDTQYF. The chain joins TRBV13 to TRBJ2-3; 10 bases map to TRBD2. Germline CDR1 reads PRHDT; CDR2 reads FYEKMQ (reference sequence). After removal of 1 base from V and 0 bases from J, the junction contained 16 bases not matched to a gene. CDR3 length: 21 amino acids. Supplemented by reference TRBV13 and TRBJ2-3, the full variable domain reads AAGVIQSPRHLIKEKRETATLKCYPIPRHDTVYWYQQGPGQDPQFLISFYEKMQSDKGSIPDRFSAQQFSDYHSELNMSSLELGDSALYFCASSLAFPSGGAYGSTDTQYFGPGTRLTVL.

On this clonotype itself: This clone may be a read error of a much larger clone one base away. This chain uses TRBV7-9 with TRBJ1-3; D unresolved. CDR1 and CDR2 (germline): SEHNR, FQNEAQ (reference sequence). Trimming left V 1 base short and J 9 bases short, with 4 bases between. The CDR3 sequence is 11 residues long. CDR3 sequence (DNA): TGTGCCAGCAGCTTAGTGGGCACCATATATTTT. Residues: CASSLVGTIYF.

This clonotype was counted ten times or more. The CDR3 DNA follows: TGTGCCAGCAGCTCGGACAGGACGGAGTACTTC. The encoded protein is CASSSDRTEYF. This chain connects TRBV7-2 to TRBJ2-5; 7 positions agree with TRBD1. CDR3 length: 11 amino acids. J was trimmed by 12 bases and V by 4 bases; bases with no gene match: 5. Germline assignment: CDR1 SGHTA and CDR2 FQGNSA.

This clonotype was observed at least ten times. The chain combines TRBV7-6 with TRBJ2-5; TRBD2 aligns across 10 bases. CDR1 SGHVS and CDR2 FNYEAQ come from the germline V gene. This CDR3 region has 17 residues. Unmatched junction bases numbered 8, after V lost 1 base and J lost 3 bases. The CDR3 region is CASSLVLAGGLEETQYF. The CDR3 bases are TGTGCCAGCAGCTTAGTCTTAGCGGGGGGTTTGGAAGAGACCCAGTACTTC.

A word on this clonotype: Being one base from a much bigger clone, this may be a read error. The chain carries TRBV20-1 and TRBJ2-7, with D unclear. This CDR3 is 12 amino acids long. V shed 7 bases and J shed 5 bases, with 15 bases lying between them. CDR1 is DFQATT, CDR2 SNEGSKA, per germline (reference sequence). The CDR3 nucleotides are TGCAGTGTAGAGCAGGCCCCAAACGAGCAGTACTTC. Its translation: CSVEQAPNEQYF.

This rearrangement joins TRBV11-2 to TRBJ1-1, with D possibly matching TRBD1 (6 bases). CDR3 length: 14 amino acids. Per the germline V gene, CDR1 is SGHAT and CDR2 is FQNNGV. The V and J ends lost 3 bases and 6 bases respectively, with 14 bases between them. The CDR3 bases are TGTGCCAGCAGCTTCACAGGGTCCGTCTCTGAAGCTTTCTTT. As protein: CASSFTGSVSEAFF.

This clonotype was detected many times. The V and J genes are TRBV4-1 and TRBJ2-7; TRBD1 matches 12 bases. The length of the CDR3 is 15 residues. V lost 5 bases, J lost 6 bases, and 8 bases stayed unmatched. CDR1 is MGHRA, CDR2 YSYEKL, per germline. The CDR3 coding sequence is TGCGCCAGCAGCTCTTCCGGGACAGGGGGCCCCGAGCAGTACTTC. It codes for CASSSSGTGGPEQYF.

This clonotype came up many times. The chain has TRBV2 and TRBJ1-2; 8 nucleotides agree with TRBD1. Germline-derived CDR1 and CDR2 are SNHLY and FYNNEI. This CDR3 is 15 amino acids long. The junction had 8 bases not matched to a gene; V was cut back by 6 bases and J by 2 bases. Written as DNA, the CDR3 is TGTGCCAGCAGACCTCCCGGGACAGGAAACTATGGCTACACCTTC. Translation gives CASRPPGTGNYGYTF.